Following are 21 T cell receptor beta chains from one sample sequenced in a study of T cells in Graves' hyperthyroidism and ophthalmopathy. RNA transcripts yielded amplified TCR beta CDR3 regions. The HTBI primer set was used in a first-round RT-PCR of the TCR CDR3. TCRdb re-called the multiplex PCR reads through MiXCR, storing one row per CDR3 protein. The table lists around 690,000 distinct CDR3 sequences, roughly 17% of them singletons, with 15% to 19% in the top ten. Sequenced input: blood. The receptors stem from a man aged 45-65 years with Graves' hyperthyroidism.

This sequence joins TRBV19 and TRBJ1-5, with D possibly matching TRBD1 (6 bases). The length of the CDR3 is 14 residues. Trimming cost V 7 bases and J 3 bases, with 13 bases left between them. CDR1 LNHDA and CDR2 SQIVND come from the germline V gene (reference sequence). CDR3 DNA sequence: TGTGCCAGTATGACAGGCACCTTCAATCAGCCCCAGCATTTT. This translates into CASMTGTFNQPQHF.

This clonotype was counted a few times. The CDR3 sequence is CASSNPKGTSYDNEQFF. The CDR3, as DNA: TGTGCCAGCAGCAACCCAAAAGGGACTAGCTATGACAATGAGCAGTTCTTC. The chain recombines TRBV9 with TRBJ2-1; TRBD2 matches 9 bases. CDR1 is SGDLS and CDR2 is YYNGEE in the germline V gene. J was trimmed by 5 bases and V by 4 bases; bases with no gene match: 13. The CDR3 is 17 amino acids.

This clonotype was picked up many times. V usage is TRBV11-2 and J usage is TRBJ1-1; D not resolved. V was pared by 1 base and J by 8 bases, with 11 bases between. This CDR3 has 13 amino acids. The germline CDR1 and CDR2 sequences are SGHAT and FQNNGV. DNA of the CDR3: TGTGCCAGCAGCTTAGGTGGTTCCTCAGAAGCTTTCTTT. Encoded protein: CASSLGGSSEAFF.

This clonotype was found many times. The chain links TRBV15 to TRBJ2-1; D gene ambiguous. Per the germline V gene, CDR1 is LNHNV and CDR2 is YYDKDF (reference sequence). Between the trimmed V and J ends, which lost 5 bases and 6 bases, there was a span of 11 bases. The CDR3 totals 13 residues. The CDR3 spells CATSGARGNEQFF. In DNA form, the CDR3 reads TGTGCCACCAGCGGCGCGCGTGGCAATGAGCAGTTCTTC.

In this sample, this clonotype turned up a few times. The genes are TRBV29-1 and TRBJ1-2; D might be TRBD1 (5 bases). The CDR3 runs 12 residues. V was pared by 2 bases and J by 4 bases, with 8 bases between. The germline CDR1 and CDR2 sequences are SQVTM and ANQGSEA. The CDR3 DNA reads TGCAGCGTTGAATTGGGGGGCTATGGCTACACCTTC. Translated: CSVELGGYGYTF.

V and J are TRBV28 and TRBJ1-1; 11 bases are shared with TRBD1. The germline CDR1 and CDR2 sequences are MDHEN and SYDVKM. The CDR3 spans 16 residues. Germline trimming cut 4 bases from V and 4 bases from J; bases unmatched to any gene: 8. This CDR3 is CASSSGQGALGTEAFF. CDR3 sequence (DNA): TGTGCCAGCAGTTCCGGACAGGGGGCGCTGGGCACTGAAGCTTTCTTT.

This clonotype was detected a few times. The chain uses TRBV28 and TRBJ2-1; 9 bases line up with TRBD1. Trimming at V came to 2 bases and at J to 9 bases, leaving 2 bases not matched to a gene. The CDR3 runs to 13 residues. CDR1 is MDHEN, CDR2 SYDVKM, per germline. CDR3 in amino acids: CASSLTGGTEQFF. CDR3 sequence (DNA): TGTGCCAGCAGTTTAACAGGGGGCACTGAGCAGTTCTTC.

This clonotype came up many times. The rearrangement joins TRBV28 to TRBJ1-1; 7 nucleotides agree with TRBD1. The V gene's germline CDR1 is MDHEN and CDR2 SYDVKM. The V and J ends lost 6 bases and 3 bases, in that order; junction bases with no gene match: 4. The CDR3 spans 13 residues. CDR3 protein: CASRLQGDTEAFF. CDR3 DNA sequence: TGTGCCAGCAGGCTCCAGGGGGACACTGAAGCTTTCTTT. Variable domain in full (rest from reference TRBV28 and TRBJ1-1): DVKVTQSSRYLVKRTGEKVFLECVQDMDHENMFWYRQDPGLGLRLIYFSYDVKMKEKGDIPEGYSVSREKKERFSLILESASTNQTSMYLCASRLQGDTEAFFGQGTRLTVV.

This clonotype was seen a few times. The chain combines TRBV29-1 with TRBJ2-1; D is undetermined. This CDR3 region has 14 residues. The germline V and J ends were trimmed by 4 bases and 6 bases, with 16 bases remaining between them. CDR1 is SQVTM, CDR2 ANQGSEA, per germline. In DNA, the CDR3 is TGCAGCGTTGCCCCCGGTACGGTTCTCAATGAGCAGTTCTTC. Translating it yields CSVAPGTVLNEQFF.

In this sample, this clonotype turned up many times. The chain has TRBV12-3 or TRBV12-4 and TRBJ1-1, with D hard to call. The V gene lost 2 bases and the J gene lost 1 base, with 11 bases spanning the gap. CDR3 length: 15 amino acids. The CDR3 DNA reads TGTGCCAGCAGTTTAAGGGAAGGCGGGAACACTGAAGCTTTCTTT. Its translation is CASSLREGGNTEAFF.

The chain uses TRBV12-3 or TRBV12-4 and TRBJ2-3, with 13 bases that match TRBD2. The junction had 8 bases not matched to a gene; V was cut back by 5 bases and J by 0 bases. CDR3 length: 18 residues. CDR3 coding DNA: TGTGCCAGCAGTCCGGGACTAGCGGGACAGTCTAGCACAGATACGCAGTATTTT. Residues: CASSPGLAGQSSTDTQYF.

The CDR3 DNA follows: TGTGCCAGCAGCCCCGCTCCCGGGACAGGGGGCGCGGTTAACACTGAAGCTTTCTTT. Its protein is CASSPAPGTGGAVNTEAFF. The gene calls are TRBV3-1 and TRBJ1-1; the match to TRBD1 covers 12 bases. CDR3 size: 19 residues. CDR1 is LGHDT and CDR2 is YNNKEL in the germline V gene (reference sequence). Trimming cost V 4 bases and J 2 bases; bases outside gene matches: 14.

This clonotype was detected many times. This chain joins TRBV5-5 and TRBJ2-3, with 7 bases identical to TRBD2. Trimming removed 0 bases from V and 5 bases from J; junction bases left unmatched: 12. This CDR3 region has 17 residues. Germline V gene sequence: CDR1 SGHKS, CDR2 YYEKEE (reference sequence). CDR3 nucleotides: TGTGCCAGCAGCTTGGTGGCTAGCGGAGAGAGGGTAGATACGCAGTATTTT. Encoded protein: CASSLVASGERVDTQYF. Drawing the rest from reference TRBV5-5 and TRBJ2-3, the complete variable domain is DAGVTQSPTHLIKTRGQQVTLRCSPISGHKSVSWYQQVLGQGPQFIFQYYEKEERGRGNFPDRFSARQFPNYSSELNVNALLLGDSALYLCASSLVASGERVDTQYFGPGTRLTVL.

This chain links TRBV2 with TRBJ1-1; possible D gene TRBD1, 5 bases. Germline assignment: CDR1 SNHLY and CDR2 FYNNEI. The CDR3 has 14 amino acids. V was cut by 6 bases and J by 5 bases, with 16 bases left in between. The chain's CDR3 is CASSFGGGETEAFF. DNA of the CDR3: TGTGCCAGCAGCTTTGGGGGTGGAGAAACTGAAGCTTTCTTT.

This clonotype was detected only a few times. The chain combines TRBV6-1 with TRBJ2-1; D ambiguous. V was cut by 5 bases and J by 7 bases, with 15 bases left in between. Germline lookup yields CDR1 MNHNS and CDR2 SASEGT. The CDR3 has 14 residues. Here the CDR3 DNA reads TGTGCCAGCAGTTTCCAGACACTCGAGAATGAGCAGTTCTTC. Translating gives CASSFQTLENEQFF.

This clonotype was detected ten times or more. The chain employs TRBV28 and TRBJ2-1, with TRBD2 matching over 11 bases. Germline loops: CDR1 MDHEN, CDR2 SYDVKM. This CDR3 has 15 residues. J gave up 5 bases and V 5 bases, and 5 bases lay outside the gene matches. The CDR3 loop is CASSPGLAGNNEQFF. In nucleotides, the CDR3 is TGTGCCAGCAGTCCCGGACTAGCGGGTAACAATGAGCAGTTCTTC.

This clonotype was counted at least ten times. The chain combines TRBV27 with TRBJ2-7; 13 bases agree with TRBD2. V lost 5 bases and J lost 5; bases outside the gene matches: 9. The length of the CDR3 is 16 residues. Per the germline V gene, CDR1 is MNHEY and CDR2 is SMNVEV (reference sequence). The CDR3 loop reads CASSPWTSGSHNEQYF. The CDR3 bases are TGTGCCAGCAGTCCATGGACTAGCGGGAGCCATAACGAGCAGTACTTC.

The V call is TRBV6-1, the J call TRBJ1-1; 8 bases line up with TRBD1. In germline, CDR1 is MNHNS, CDR2 SASEGT. The CDR3 contains 13 residues. V lost 11 bases to trimming and J lost 0 bases; unmatched junction nucleotides: 5. Here the CDR3 DNA reads TGTGCCGTAAGGACAGGGATGAACACTGAAGCTTTCTTT. Protein product: CAVRTGMNTEAFF.

On this clonotype itself: This may arise from a read error, as a much more abundant clone is one base away. This sequence joins TRBV5-1 and TRBJ1-1, with D possibly TRBD1 on 6 matching bases. The CDR3 totals 15 residues. Germline CDR1 reads SGHRS; CDR2 reads YFSETQ. The CDR3 DNA is TGCGTCAGCAGCACGGCGGTCGGGGGCCTCACTGAAGCTTTCTTT. This translates into CVSSTAVGGLTEAFF.

The chain carries TRBV19 and TRBJ2-3, with 11 bases aligning to TRBD2. The germline gives CDR1 LNHDA, CDR2 SQIVND (reference sequence). The CDR3 spans 18 residues. The trim removed 2 bases at V and 5 bases at J, leaving 12 bases unmatched. The CDR3 spells CASSIMGTSGGGKDTQYF. DNA for the CDR3: TGTGCCAGTAGTATAATGGGGACTAGCGGCGGTGGGAAAGATACGCAGTATTTT. The full variable domain, in which reference TRBV19 and TRBJ2-3 provide the parts outside the CDR3, is DGGITQSPKYLFRKEGQNVTLSCEQNLNHDAMYWYRQDPGQGLRLIYYSQIVNDFQKGDIAEGYSVSREKKESFPLTVTSAQKNPTAFYLCASSIMGTSGGGKDTQYFGPGTRLTVL.

This clonotype was counted at least ten times. The CDR3 here is CASADSYEQYF. CDR3 bases: TGTGCCAGCGCCGACTCCTACGAGCAGTACTTC. The V call is TRBV2, the J call TRBJ2-7; D is unclear. The V and J ends lost 8 bases and 0 bases respectively, with 5 bases between them. CDR1 is SNHLY, CDR2 FYNNEI, per germline. The CDR3 has 11 residues.